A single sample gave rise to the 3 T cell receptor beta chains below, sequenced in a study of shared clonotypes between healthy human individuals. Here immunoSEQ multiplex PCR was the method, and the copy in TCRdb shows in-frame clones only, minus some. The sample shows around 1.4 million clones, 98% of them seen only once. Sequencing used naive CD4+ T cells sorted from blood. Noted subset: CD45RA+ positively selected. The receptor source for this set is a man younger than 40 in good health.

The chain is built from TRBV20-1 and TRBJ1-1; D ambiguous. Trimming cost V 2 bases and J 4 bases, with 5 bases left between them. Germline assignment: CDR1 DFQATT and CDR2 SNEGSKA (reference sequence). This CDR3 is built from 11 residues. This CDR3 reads CSARRITEAFF. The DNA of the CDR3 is TGCAGTGCTAGAAGGATCACTGAAGCTTTCTTT.

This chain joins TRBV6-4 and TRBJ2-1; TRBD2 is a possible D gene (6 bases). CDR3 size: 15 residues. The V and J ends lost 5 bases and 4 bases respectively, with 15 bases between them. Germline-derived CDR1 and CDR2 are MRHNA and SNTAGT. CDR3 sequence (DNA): TGTGCCAGCAGTAGGGACTCTAACGGGTACAATGAGCAGTTCTTC. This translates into CASSRDSNGYNEQFF.

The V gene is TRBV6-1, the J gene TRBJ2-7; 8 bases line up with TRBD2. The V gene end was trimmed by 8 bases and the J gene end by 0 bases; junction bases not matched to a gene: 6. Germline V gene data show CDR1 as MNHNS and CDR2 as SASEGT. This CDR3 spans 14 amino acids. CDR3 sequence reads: CASERELISYEQYF. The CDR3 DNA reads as TGTGCCAGCGAGCGGGAGTTAATCTCCTACGAGCAGTACTTC.